This passage covers 2 T cell receptor beta chains from one sample sequenced in a study of blood T cell repertoires in COVID-19. The data were produced by immunoSEQ multiplex PCR, yet TCRdb's version contains in-frame clones alone and is incomplete. The profile covers tens of thousands of clones, with about 90% appearing a single time and around 6% taken by the ten largest. The sample was peripheral blood. The origin of the receptors is a woman older than 75 with active COVID-19.

The rearrangement uses TRBV9 and TRBJ2-1, with TRBD2 matching over 9 bases. The V gene end was trimmed by 2 bases and the J gene end by 5 bases; junction bases not matched to a gene: 11. There are 17 residues in the CDR3. Per the germline V gene, CDR1 is SGDLS and CDR2 is YYNGEE. CDR3 in DNA: TGTGCCAGCAGCGTCCGCTCATTAGCGGGGGCCAACAATGAGCAGTTCTTC. Protein product: CASSVRSLAGANNEQFF.

The V and J genes are TRBV7-9 and TRBJ2-1; D possibly corresponds to TRBD2 (6 bases). The CDR3 loop spans 13 amino acids. V lost 4 bases to trimming and J lost 5 bases, with 9 bases between them. Germline lookup yields CDR1 SEHNR and CDR2 FQNEAQ (reference sequence). The CDR3 sequence is CASSSGLHNEQFF. Here the CDR3 DNA reads TGTGCCAGCAGCTCGGGACTCCACAATGAGCAGTTCTTC.